This T cell receptor beta chain originates from a study of T cell responses to AZD1222 COVID-19 vaccine. Study-wide results and caveats: Vaccine-associated CD4 TCRs ranged over spike, dominating at 160-218 and 743-854. Females made up more of the donors, who were largely white British, and clonal diversity may have come out too low.

Repertoires were generated with immunoSEQ multiplex PCR, while TCRdb's copy carries only in-frame clones and drops some. The table lists fewer than 110,000 clones, 87% of them singletons. Between the trimmed V and J ends, which lost 5 bases and 2 bases, there was a span of 6 bases. The CDR3 extends over 12 amino acids. Germline assignment: CDR1 SEHNR and CDR2 FQNEAQ (reference sequence). In regard to this clone: Its antigen remains unidentified.

Source: peripheral blood, taken 28 days after the second AZD1222 dose. V usage is TRBV7-9 and J usage is TRBJ1-2; D is unresolved. This receptor was taken from an adult who received the AZD1222 COVID-19 vaccine. CDR3: CASSPDNYGYTF. In nucleotides, the CDR3 is TGTGCCAGCAGCCCTGACAACTATGGCTACACCTTC. Full variable domain (outside the CDR3, taken from reference TRBV7-9 and TRBJ1-2): DTGVSQNPRHKITKRGQNVTFRCDPISEHNRLYWYRQTLGQGPEFLTYFQNEAQLEKSRLLSDRFSAERPKGSFSTLEIQRTEQGDSAMYLCASSPDNYGYTFGSGTRLTVV.